The entry below describes one TCR beta chain. This specimen comes from a study of blood T cell repertoires in COVID-19. The protocol was immunoSEQ multiplex PCR, while the TCRdb copy is restricted to in-frame clones and leaves out a portion. The sample lists 70,000 to 95,000 clones; roughly 90% were seen once. The CDR3 spans 16 residues. Germline V gene lookup returns CDR1 SGHTA and CDR2 FQGNSA. Trimming removed 1 base from V and 3 bases from J; junction bases left unmatched: 5. The sample taken for sequencing was peripheral blood. The chain is built from TRBV7-2 and TRBJ2-5; TRBD2 agrees at 10 bases. This receptor was obtained from a man aged 45-65 years with acute or convalescent COVID-19. CDR3 DNA sequence: TGTGCCAGCAGCTTAGACAAGCGGGGGGGTAAAGAGACCCAGTACTTC. Amino acid sequence: CASSLDKRGGKETQYF.